One sample yielded the 19 T cell receptor beta chains listed below, sequenced in a study of T cell repertoires in cytomegalovirus infection. TCRdb itself ran the reads through MiXCR, one entry per CDR3 protein. The sample lists fewer than 550,000 distinct CDR3 sequences, approximately 31% occurring once. Specimen: PBMCs. The receptors were gathered from a human donor in good health (CMV status not recorded). Some clones in this sample may be carry-over from other donors' samples.

This chain connects TRBV19 to TRBJ2-5; 7 nucleotides agree with TRBD1. The ends lost 7 bases at V and 5 bases at J; junction bases unmatched: 7. The CDR3 consists of 13 residues. CDR1 and CDR2 (germline): LNHDA, SQIVND (reference sequence). The CDR3 nucleotides are TGTGCCAGTACCCGACAGGGCCTTGAGACCCAGTACTTC. This translates into CASTRQGLETQYF. Filled out from reference TRBV19 and TRBJ2-5, the complete variable domain reads DGGITQSPKYLFRKEGQNVTLSCEQNLNHDAMYWYRQDPGQGLRLIYYSQIVNDFQKGDIAEGYSVSREKKESFPLTVTSAQKNPTAFYLCASTRQGLETQYFGPGTRLLVL.

This chain uses TRBV7-9 with TRBJ2-7; no clear D gene. Germline assignment: CDR1 SEHNR and CDR2 FQNEAQ (reference sequence). V was shortened by 4 bases and J by 0 bases, with 7 bases between the two germline ends. The CDR3 covers 13 residues. This CDR3 reads CASSSESSYEQYF. The CDR3 coding sequence is TGTGCCAGCAGCTCGGAGTCCTCCTACGAGCAGTACTTC.

Points on this clonotype: It may be a read error: a sequence one base away is much more abundant. J is TRBJ1-2 and V is TRBV7-2, with unresolved D. V lost 3 bases to trimming and J lost 6 bases, with 11 bases between them. Germline V lookup: CDR1 SGHTA, CDR2 FQGNSA. The CDR3 is made up of 13 amino acids. CDR3 residues: CASSLAKNHGYTF. The CDR3 nucleotides are TGTGCCAGCAGCTTGGCAAAGAACCATGGCTACACCTTC.

The table lists this clonotype with many counts. The rearrangement joins TRBV7-2 to TRBJ1-1; D unclear. V lost 3 bases, J lost 6 bases, and 14 bases lay in between. The germline CDR1 and CDR2 sequences are SGHTA and FQGNSA. The CDR3 runs 14 residues. DNA of the CDR3: TGTGCCAGCAGCTTCCTCACCGAGAAACCTGAAGCTTTCTTT. Protein sequence: CASSFLTEKPEAFF.

The CDR3 coding sequence is TGTGCCAGCAGCGGAGGGGACTACCAGAGCACAGATACGCAGTATTTT. Protein product: CASSGGDYQSTDTQYF. This chain links TRBV5-6 with TRBJ2-3, with 7 nucleotides matching TRBD2. V was clipped by 4 bases and J by 0 bases; unmatched bases: 8. CDR3 size: 16 residues. Germline assignment: CDR1 SGHDT and CDR2 YYEEEE.

In this sample, this clonotype turned up once. The V call is TRBV2, the J call TRBJ1-5, with D unresolved. Germline V gene data show CDR1 as SNHLY and CDR2 as FYNNEI. Trimming stripped 3 bases from V and 15 bases from J, with 15 bases between. CDR3 length: 12 residues. CDR3 bases: TGTGCCAGCAGTGAGCGGGTACAGTCGTGGCATTTT. This gives the protein CASSERVQSWHF.

The chain joins TRBV2 to TRBJ2-2; 7 bases agree with TRBD1. With V trimmed by 6 bases and J by 3 bases, 4 bases remained unmatched. The CDR3 runs to 14 residues. CDR1 and CDR2 from the germline V gene are SNHLY and FYNNEI. CDR3 nucleotide sequence: TGTGCCAGCAGAGTAGGGGGCCACACCGGGGAGCTGTTTTTT. Translation gives CASRVGGHTGELFF.

This clonotype was observed many times. The chain recombines TRBV7-8 with TRBJ2-3; maybe TRBD1 (6 bases). CDR3 length: 17 residues. In germline, CDR1 is SGHVS, CDR2 FQNEAQ. Trimming stripped 1 base from V and 4 bases from J, with 18 bases between. In nucleotides, the CDR3 is TGTGCCAGCAGCTTAGAATTGGGGGCGCGGTGGGCAGATACGCAGTATTTT. Its protein is CASSLELGARWADTQYF.

The chain couples TRBV4-2 to TRBJ1-1; 9 positions match TRBD1. In germline, CDR1 is LGHNA, CDR2 YNFKEQ. After removal of 0 bases from V and 5 bases from J, the junction contained 7 bases not matched to a gene. The CDR3 runs to 16 residues. CDR3 protein: CASSQEVRTGETEAFF. Here the CDR3 DNA reads TGTGCCAGCAGCCAAGAGGTTAGGACAGGGGAAACTGAAGCTTTCTTT.

In the case of this clonotype: A clone one base away is much larger, so this may be a read error. The V gene is TRBV7-3, the J gene TRBJ1-1; D ambiguous. Germline V gene lookup returns CDR1 SGHTA and CDR2 FQGTGA. This CDR3 has 14 residues. CDR3 sequence (DNA): TGTGCCAGCGCAGGTGGGCCCTCGAATACTGACGCTTTCTTT. Translating gives CASAGGPSNTDAFF.

The chain has TRBV7-1 and TRBJ1-2; D not resolved. TRBV7-1 is an ORF, and what it does is uncertain. The germline V and J ends were trimmed by 6 bases and 11 bases, with 7 bases remaining between them. CDR3 length: 9 residues. The CDR3: CASSPSYTF. Here the CDR3 DNA reads TGTGCCAGCAGTCCATCATACACCTTC.

This clonotype turned up a few times. V gene TRBV4-1 combines with J gene TRBJ1-4, with D possibly TRBD1 on 5 matching bases. CDR1 and CDR2 from the germline V gene are MGHRA and YSYEKL. The CDR3 runs to 15 residues. V was shortened by 1 base and J by 5 bases, with 11 bases between the two germline ends. The CDR3 here is CASSQVQGSNEKLFF. Here the CDR3 DNA reads TGCGCCAGCAGCCAAGTCCAGGGTTCAAATGAAAAACTGTTTTTT.

This clonotype was recorded a few times. V usage is TRBV7-9 and J usage is TRBJ2-7, with TRBD1 matching over 9 bases. The germline V gene has CDR1 SEHNR and CDR2 FQNEAQ (reference sequence). After removal of 5 bases from V and 9 bases from J, the junction contained 17 bases not matched to a gene. The CDR3 runs to 16 residues. This CDR3 reads CASSHVRTGVRGGQYF. The DNA of the CDR3 is TGTGCCAGCAGCCACGTCCGGACAGGGGTCAGAGGGGGGCAGTACTTC.

Only a few counts were recorded for this clonotype. The chain recombines TRBV6-2 or TRBV6-3 with TRBJ1-5, with D possibly matching TRBD1 (6 bases). CDR1 and CDR2 from the germline V gene are MNHEY and SVGEGT. The V end lost 6 bases, the J end lost 5 bases, and 14 bases lay between the germline ends. CDR3 size: 14 residues. The CDR3 protein is CASSNRRQDQPQHF. The CDR3 coding sequence is TGTGCCAGCAGCAACCGTCGACAGGATCAGCCCCAGCATTTT.

The chain has TRBV7-3 and TRBJ1-1; D gene uncertain. The CDR3 spans 13 residues. Germline lookup yields CDR1 SGHTA and CDR2 FQGTGA. Deletions cut 0 bases from V and 7 bases from J, with 9 bases between. CDR3 bases: TGTGCCAGCAGCTTAACGTTCGGGGATGAAGCTTTCTTT. Encoded protein: CASSLTFGDEAFF.

The CDR3 protein is CASSRPGGITDTQYF. The CDR3 DNA sequence: TGCGCCAGCAGCCGACCGGGAGGAATCACAGATACGCAGTATTTT. The V gene is TRBV10-2, the J gene TRBJ2-3; 7 bases agree with TRBD2. The CDR3 has 15 residues. The V gene's germline CDR1 is WSHSY and CDR2 SAAADI. After removal of 6 bases from V and 2 bases from J, the junction contained 8 bases not matched to a gene.

Only a few counts were recorded for this clonotype. This chain links TRBV20-1 with TRBJ1-5; D is unresolved. Trimming pared 5 bases from V and 0 bases from J, leaving 14 bases between. This CDR3 has 15 residues. Per the germline V gene, CDR1 is DFQATT and CDR2 is SNEGSKA (reference sequence). The CDR3 DNA sequence: TGCAGTGCTGGAGTCATGGGGAATAGCAATCAGCCCCAGCATTTT. Amino acid sequence: CSAGVMGNSNQPQHF.

This chain uses TRBV19 with TRBJ1-2; 10 bases are shared with TRBD1. This CDR3 has 12 amino acids. Trimming took 7 bases from V and 8 from J; bases not matched to a gene: 4. Per the germline V gene, CDR1 is LNHDA and CDR2 is SQIVND (reference sequence). The CDR3 DNA is TGTGCCAGTAAGGGACAGGGGAGCGGCTACACCTTC. Translation gives CASKGQGSGYTF.

This clonotype has just a few counts. This rearrangement joins TRBV4-1 to TRBJ1-1; D is perhaps TRBD1 (6 bases). The length of the CDR3 is 16 residues. Trimming stripped 4 bases from V and 1 base from J, with 16 bases between. CDR1 and CDR2 (germline): MGHRA, YSYEKL. Written as DNA, the CDR3 is TGCGCCAGCAGCCCGTCAGGTGGACAGTCGAACACTGAAGCTTTCTTT. Translating it yields CASSPSGGQSNTEAFF.